This TCR beta chain came from a study of T-cell reconstitution after alpha-beta-depleted transplantation in children. The germline CDR1 and CDR2 sequences are DFQATT and SNEGSKA (reference sequence). Trimming removed 0 bases from V and 5 bases from J, with 10 bases in between. The CDR3 is 13 amino acids. This clonotype was seen once. Its antigen is not known. Findings and caveats of the study: The origin of high day-60 TCRbeta diversity in some patients lay in surviving recipient T cells and thymic progenitors. T-cell numbers and diversity one year post-transplant derived largely from freshly generated T cells. Two months or so post-transplant, alpha-beta T cells reportedly derived from several hundred expanded graft clones.

Unique molecular identifiers were built into the TCRbeta library. TCRdb fed the PCR reads into MiXCR, producing one record per CDR3 protein. This repertoire shows a few hundred thousand distinct CDR3 sequences, 43% found once; its top ten account for 25% to 30%. The TCR originated in a girl aged 2 to 9 with aplastic anemia, due to receive a stem cell transplant. Sequences were derived from PBMCs, sampled before TCRalphabeta/CD19-depleted stem cell transplant. This chain connects TRBV20-1 to TRBJ2-5; D ambiguous. The chain's CDR3 is CSARDWLVETQYF. CDR3 sequence (DNA): TGCAGTGCTAGAGATTGGCTAGTTGAGACCCAGTACTTC.